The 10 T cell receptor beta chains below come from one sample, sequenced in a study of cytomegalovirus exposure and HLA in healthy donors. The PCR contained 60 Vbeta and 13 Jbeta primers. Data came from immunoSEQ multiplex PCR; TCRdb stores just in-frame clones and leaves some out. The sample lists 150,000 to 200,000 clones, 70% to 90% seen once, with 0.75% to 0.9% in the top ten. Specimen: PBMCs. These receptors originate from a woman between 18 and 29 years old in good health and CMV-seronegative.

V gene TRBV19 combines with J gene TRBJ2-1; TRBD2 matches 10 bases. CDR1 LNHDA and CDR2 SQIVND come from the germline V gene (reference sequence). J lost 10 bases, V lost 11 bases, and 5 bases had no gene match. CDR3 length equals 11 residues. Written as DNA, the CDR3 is TGTGCCGTAACTAGCGGGAACGAGCAGTTCTTC. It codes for CAVTSGNEQFF.

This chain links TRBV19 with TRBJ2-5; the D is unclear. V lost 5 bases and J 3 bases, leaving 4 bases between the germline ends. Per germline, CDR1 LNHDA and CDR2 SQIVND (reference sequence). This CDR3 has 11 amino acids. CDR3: CASSQKETQYF. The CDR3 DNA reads TGTGCCAGTAGTCAAAAAGAGACCCAGTACTTC.

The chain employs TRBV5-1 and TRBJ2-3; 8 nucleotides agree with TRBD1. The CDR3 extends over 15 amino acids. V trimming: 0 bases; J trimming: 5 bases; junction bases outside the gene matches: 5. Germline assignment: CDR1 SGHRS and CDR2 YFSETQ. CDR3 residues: CASSLAGQGRDTQYF. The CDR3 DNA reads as TGCGCCAGCAGCTTGGCCGGACAGGGCAGAGATACGCAGTATTTT.

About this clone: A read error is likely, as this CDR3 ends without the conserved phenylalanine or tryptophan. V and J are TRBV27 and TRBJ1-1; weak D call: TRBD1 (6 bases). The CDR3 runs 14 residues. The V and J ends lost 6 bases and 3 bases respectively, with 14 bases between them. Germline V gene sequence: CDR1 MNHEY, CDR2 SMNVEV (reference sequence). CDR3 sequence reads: CASRSLQGDTEAFL. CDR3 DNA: TGTGCCAGCAGGTCCTTACAGGGTGACACTGAAGCTTTCCTT.

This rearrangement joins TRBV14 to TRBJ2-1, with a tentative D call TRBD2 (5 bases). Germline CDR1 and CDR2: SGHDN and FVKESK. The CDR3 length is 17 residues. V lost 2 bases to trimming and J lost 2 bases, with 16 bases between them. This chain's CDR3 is CASSQREPGIAYNEQFF. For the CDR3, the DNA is TGTGCCAGCAGCCAAAGGGAGCCCGGTATCGCCTACAATGAGCAGTTCTTC.

CDR3 region: CASSPRAGNIELNQPQHF. The CDR3 DNA reads TGTGCCAGCAGTCCCAGGGCAGGAAACATAGAACTTAATCAGCCCCAGCATTTT. This sequence joins TRBV27 and TRBJ1-5, with D perhaps matching TRBD1 (5 bases). Germline CDR1 and CDR2: MNHEY and SMNVEV (reference sequence). The length of the CDR3 is 18 residues. V was clipped by 5 bases and J by 4 bases, with 24 bases between them.

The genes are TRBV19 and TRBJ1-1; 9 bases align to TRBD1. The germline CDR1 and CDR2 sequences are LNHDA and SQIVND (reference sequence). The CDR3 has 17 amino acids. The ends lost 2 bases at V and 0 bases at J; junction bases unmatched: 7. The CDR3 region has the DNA TGTGCCAGTAGTATACGGGGACAGGGTTTCGTGAACACTGAAGCTTTCTTT. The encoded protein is CASSIRGQGFVNTEAFF.

The DNA of the CDR3 is TGTGCCAGCAGGGGGGGATTTTATCTCAATCAGCCCCAGCATTTT. Its translation: CASRGGFYLNQPQHF. The chain couples TRBV27 to TRBJ1-5; a possible D gene is TRBD1 (5 bases). The CDR3 contains 15 residues. With 6 bases removed from V and 3 bases from J, the gap between germline ends came to 15 bases. CDR1 is MNHEY and CDR2 is SMNVEV in the germline V gene (reference sequence).

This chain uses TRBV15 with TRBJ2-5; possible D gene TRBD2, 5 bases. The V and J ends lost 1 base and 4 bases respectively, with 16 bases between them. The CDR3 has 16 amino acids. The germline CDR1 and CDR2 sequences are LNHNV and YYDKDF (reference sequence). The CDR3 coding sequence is TGTGCCACCAGCAGAGTATACTACCGGGCGGGAGAGACCCAGTACTTC. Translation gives CATSRVYYRAGETQYF.

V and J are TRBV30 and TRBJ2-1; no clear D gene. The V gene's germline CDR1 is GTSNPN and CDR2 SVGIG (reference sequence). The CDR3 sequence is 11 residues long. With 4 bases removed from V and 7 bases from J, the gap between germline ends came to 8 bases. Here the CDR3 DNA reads TGTGCCTGGAAGAGGTTGAATGAGCAGTTCTTC. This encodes CAWKRLNEQFF.